The 5 T cell receptor beta chains presented below share a single source sample, sequenced in a study of shared clonotypes between healthy human individuals. Assay used: immunoSEQ multiplex PCR; TCRdb lists only in-frame clones, some missing. The table shows roughly 2 million clones, with approximately 94% occurring only once. Sequenced input: naive CD4+ T cells sorted from blood. Specified subset: CD45RA+ positively selected. These receptors came from a man aged 18 to 30 in good health.

The chain recombines TRBV5-1 with TRBJ2-1, with D unresolved. The germline V gene encodes CDR1 SGHRS and CDR2 YFSETQ. The CDR3 runs 14 residues. V was cut by 6 bases and J by 4 bases, with 14 bases left in between. The CDR3 DNA reads TGCGCCAGCATACGGAACCCTGATTACAATGAGCAGTTCTTC. This sequence encodes CASIRNPDYNEQFF.

The V call is TRBV5-4, the J call TRBJ2-7; D gene ambiguous. CDR3 length: 12 residues. V was shortened by 2 bases and J by 7 bases, with 10 bases between the two germline ends. Germline CDR1 reads SGHNT; CDR2 reads YYREEE (reference sequence). CDR3 sequence: CASSFVLGEQYF. In DNA, the CDR3 is TGTGCCAGCAGCTTTGTTCTGGGTGAGCAGTACTTC.

This chain links TRBV30 with TRBJ2-2; TRBD1 agrees at 8 bases. The CDR3 sequence is 16 residues long. V trimming: 2 bases; J trimming: 1 base; junction bases outside the gene matches: 6. CDR1 is GTSNPN and CDR2 is SVGIG in the germline V gene (reference sequence). Here the CDR3 DNA reads TGTGCCTGGAGTATCCCGGGACAGGAGAACACCGGGGAGCTGTTTTTT. Translated, it gives CAWSIPGQENTGELFF.

This clone was seen a few times. The J gene is TRBJ1-4, the V gene TRBV9; D gene uncertain. V shed 4 bases and J shed 8 bases, with 18 bases lying between them. The CDR3 extends over 15 amino acids. Germline V gene data show CDR1 as SGDLS and CDR2 as YYNGEE. CDR3 residues: CASSPRYASGEKLFF. Written as DNA, the CDR3 is TGTGCCAGCAGCCCTCGGTACGCCTCGGGAGAAAAACTGTTTTTT.

The V gene is TRBV6-5, the J gene TRBJ2-2; D might be TRBD1 (5 bases). The V gene lost 2 bases and the J gene lost 5 bases, with 12 bases spanning the gap. The CDR3 has 15 amino acids. Germline V lookup: CDR1 MNHEY, CDR2 SVGAGI. CDR3 in amino acids: CASSYKGPTTGELFF. The CDR3 DNA reads as TGTGCCAGCAGTTACAAGGGGCCGACTACCGGGGAGCTGTTTTTT.